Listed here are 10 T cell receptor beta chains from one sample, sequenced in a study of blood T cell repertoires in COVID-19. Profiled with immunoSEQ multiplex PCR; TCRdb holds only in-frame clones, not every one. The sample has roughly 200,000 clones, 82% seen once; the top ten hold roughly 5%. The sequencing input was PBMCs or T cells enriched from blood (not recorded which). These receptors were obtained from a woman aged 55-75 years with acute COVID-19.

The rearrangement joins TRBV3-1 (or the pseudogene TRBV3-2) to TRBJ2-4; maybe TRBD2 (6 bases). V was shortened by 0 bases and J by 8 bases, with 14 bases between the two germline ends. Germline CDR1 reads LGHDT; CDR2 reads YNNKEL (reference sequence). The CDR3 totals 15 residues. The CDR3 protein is CASSQEEEGQHIQYF. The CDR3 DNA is TGTGCCAGCAGCCAAGAAGAGGAGGGGCAGCACATTCAGTACTTC.

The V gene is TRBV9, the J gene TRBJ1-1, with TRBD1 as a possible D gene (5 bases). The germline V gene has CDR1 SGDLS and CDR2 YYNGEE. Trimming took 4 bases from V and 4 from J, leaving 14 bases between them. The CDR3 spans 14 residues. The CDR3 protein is CASSLQGFGTEAFF. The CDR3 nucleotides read TGTGCCAGCAGCCTCCAGGGATTCGGCACTGAAGCTTTCTTT.

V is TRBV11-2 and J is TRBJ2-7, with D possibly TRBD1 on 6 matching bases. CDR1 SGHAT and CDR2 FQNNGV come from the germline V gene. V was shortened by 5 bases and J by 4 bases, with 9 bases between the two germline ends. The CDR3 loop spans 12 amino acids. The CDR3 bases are TGTGCCAGCAGCCCGCAGGGGTACGAGCAGTACTTC. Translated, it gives CASSPQGYEQYF.

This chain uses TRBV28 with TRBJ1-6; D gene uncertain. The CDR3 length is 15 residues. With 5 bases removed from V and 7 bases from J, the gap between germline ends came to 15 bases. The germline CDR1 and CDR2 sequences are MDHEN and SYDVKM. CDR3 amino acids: CASSDEPGVNSPLHF. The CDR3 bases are TGTGCCAGCAGTGACGAGCCGGGAGTCAATTCACCCCTCCACTTT. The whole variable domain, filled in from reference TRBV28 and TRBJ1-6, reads DVKVTQSSRYLVKRTGEKVFLECVQDMDHENMFWYRQDPGLGLRLIYFSYDVKMKEKGDIPEGYSVSREKKERFSLILESASTNQTSMYLCASSDEPGVNSPLHFGNGTRLTVT.

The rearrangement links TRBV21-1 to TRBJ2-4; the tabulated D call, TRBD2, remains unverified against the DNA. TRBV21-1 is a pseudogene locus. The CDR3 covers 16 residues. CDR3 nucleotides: TGTGCCAGCAGCAAATGGGAGGGCTCAGCCAAAAACATTCAGTACTTC. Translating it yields CASSKWEGSAKNIQYF.

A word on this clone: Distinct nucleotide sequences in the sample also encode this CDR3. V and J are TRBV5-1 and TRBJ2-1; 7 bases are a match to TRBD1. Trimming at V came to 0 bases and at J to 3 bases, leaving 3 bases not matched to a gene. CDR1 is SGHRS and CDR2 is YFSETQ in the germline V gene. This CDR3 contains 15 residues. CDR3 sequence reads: CASSLGQGVYNEQFF. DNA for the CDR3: TGCGCCAGCAGCTTGGGGCAGGGGGTCTACAATGAGCAGTTCTTC.

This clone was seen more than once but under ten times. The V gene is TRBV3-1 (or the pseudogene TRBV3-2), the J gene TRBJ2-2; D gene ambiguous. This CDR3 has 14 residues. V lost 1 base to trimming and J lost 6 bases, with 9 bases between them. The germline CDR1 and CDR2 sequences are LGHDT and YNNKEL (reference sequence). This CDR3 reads CASSQGQVAGELFF. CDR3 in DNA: TGTGCCAGCAGCCAAGGGCAGGTGGCCGGGGAGCTGTTTTTT.

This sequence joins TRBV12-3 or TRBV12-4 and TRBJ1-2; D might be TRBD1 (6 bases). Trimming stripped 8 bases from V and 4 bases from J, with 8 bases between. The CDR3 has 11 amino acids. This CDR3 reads CASGDIYGYTF. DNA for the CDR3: TGTGCCAGCGGGGACATCTATGGCTACACCTTC.

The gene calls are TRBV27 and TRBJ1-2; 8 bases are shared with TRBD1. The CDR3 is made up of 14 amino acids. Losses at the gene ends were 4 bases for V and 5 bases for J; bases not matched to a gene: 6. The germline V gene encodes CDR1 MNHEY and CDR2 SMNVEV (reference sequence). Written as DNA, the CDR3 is TGTGCCAGCAGTTCACTGACAGGGGTGTATGGCTACACCTTC. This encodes CASSSLTGVYGYTF.

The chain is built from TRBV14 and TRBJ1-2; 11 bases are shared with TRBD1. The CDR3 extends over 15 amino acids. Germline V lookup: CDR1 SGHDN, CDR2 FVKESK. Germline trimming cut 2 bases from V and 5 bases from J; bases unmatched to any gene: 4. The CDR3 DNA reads TGTGCCAGCAGCCAAAGGACAGGGGGCGTGTATGGCTACACCTTC. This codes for CASSQRTGGVYGYTF.